These 4 T cell receptor beta chains were sequenced from one sample in a study of Ad26.COV2.S vaccination and SARS-CoV-2 variants. Libraries were prepared by immunoSEQ multiplex PCR; TCRdb keeps only in-frame clonotypes and omits some of them. The sample holds 380,000 or so clones, under 90% seen once. Treatment in this sample: 15 to 20 received Ad26.COV2.S at low or high dose, single or two shots; five or six received placebo; per-sample allocation not given. After the first vaccine or placebo injection, samples were drawn on day 63. The sample was peripheral blood, taken in a trial of Ad26.COV2.S vaccine versus placebo. These receptors originate from a person aged 18-60 years who received the Ad26.COV2.S COVID-19 vaccine or a placebo.

This chain links TRBV9 with TRBJ2-1; tentative D call: TRBD2 (6 bases). CDR1 and CDR2 from the germline V gene are SGDLS and YYNGEE. The CDR3 contains 14 residues. The V end was cut by 4 bases, the J end by 7 bases, with 15 bases between. CDR3 sequence (DNA): TGTGCCAGCAGCCCCCAAGTGGGGGGAAATGAGCAGTTCTTC. Translated, it gives CASSPQVGGNEQFF.

The chain recombines TRBV9 with TRBJ2-1; TRBD2 aligns across 14 bases. From germline, CDR1 is SGDLS and CDR2 YYNGEE. The CDR3 totals 19 residues. V lost 0 bases, J lost 4 bases, and 9 bases stayed unmatched. CDR3 sequence reads: CASSVDPGLAGGGYNEQFF. CDR3 nucleotides: TGTGCCAGCAGCGTAGACCCAGGACTAGCGGGAGGAGGATACAATGAGCAGTTCTTC.

This clone was observed many times. The same CDR3 arises from other DNA sequences in this sample as well. V is TRBV11-3 and J is TRBJ2-3, with unresolved D. The germline V gene has CDR1 SGHNT and CDR2 YENEEA. V was cut by 5 bases and J by 0 bases, with 12 bases left in between. There are 15 residues in the CDR3. The CDR3 sequence: CASSPPGRSTDTQYF. The CDR3 region has the DNA TGTGCCAGCAGCCCCCCCGGGCGGAGCACAGATACGCAGTATTTT.

The chain is built from TRBV15 and TRBJ1-3; D might be TRBD1 (5 bases). The CDR3 has 13 residues. The germline V and J ends were trimmed by 3 bases and 4 bases, with 7 bases remaining between them. CDR1 and CDR2 (germline): LNHNV, YYDKDF (reference sequence). Here the CDR3 DNA reads TGTGCCACCAGCAGGGGGGGAGGAAACACCATATATTTT. It yields the protein CATSRGGGNTIYF.